This TCR beta chain emerged from a study of PD-1 blockade in classical Hodgkin lymphoma. Study findings and constraints: Sources of repertoire differences remain undefined, possibly disease activity or prior therapy.

Measured with immunoSEQ multiplex PCR; TCRdb has only the in-frame clones, and not every one. The sample holds 20,000 to 25,000 clones, around 94% seen once. Time point meaning: newly diagnosed, previously untreated cHL patient sample. The comparison group had newly diagnosed, previously untreated classical Hodgkin lymphoma. Turning to this clone: Its cognate antigen is unknown.

J was trimmed by 2 bases and V by 3 bases; bases with no gene match: 6. The CDR3 is 16 residues long. Germline V gene sequence: CDR1 MRHNA, CDR2 SNTAGT. The source material was peripheral blood mononuclear cells (PBMCs). The genes are TRBV6-4 and TRBJ2-1, with 8 bases that match TRBD2. The sequence was obtained from a human donor with classical Hodgkin lymphoma. The CDR3 protein is CASSESSSGPYNEQFF. The CDR3 nucleotides read TGTGCCAGCAGTGAATCCTCTAGCGGGCCCTACAATGAGCAGTTCTTC.